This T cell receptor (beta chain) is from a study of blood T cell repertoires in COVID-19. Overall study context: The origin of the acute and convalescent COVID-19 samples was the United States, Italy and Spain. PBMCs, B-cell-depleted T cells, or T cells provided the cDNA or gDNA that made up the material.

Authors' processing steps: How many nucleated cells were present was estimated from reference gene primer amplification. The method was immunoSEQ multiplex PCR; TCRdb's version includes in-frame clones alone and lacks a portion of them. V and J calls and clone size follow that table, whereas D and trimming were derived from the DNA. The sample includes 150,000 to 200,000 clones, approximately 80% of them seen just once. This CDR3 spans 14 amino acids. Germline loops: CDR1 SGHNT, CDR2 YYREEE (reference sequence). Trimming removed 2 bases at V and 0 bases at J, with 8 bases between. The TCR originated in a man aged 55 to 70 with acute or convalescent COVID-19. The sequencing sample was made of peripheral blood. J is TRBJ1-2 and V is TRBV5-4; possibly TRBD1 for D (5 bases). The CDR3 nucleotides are TGTGCCAGCAGCTTATCAGGGTCTAACTATGGCTACACCTTC. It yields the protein CASSLSGSNYGYTF.